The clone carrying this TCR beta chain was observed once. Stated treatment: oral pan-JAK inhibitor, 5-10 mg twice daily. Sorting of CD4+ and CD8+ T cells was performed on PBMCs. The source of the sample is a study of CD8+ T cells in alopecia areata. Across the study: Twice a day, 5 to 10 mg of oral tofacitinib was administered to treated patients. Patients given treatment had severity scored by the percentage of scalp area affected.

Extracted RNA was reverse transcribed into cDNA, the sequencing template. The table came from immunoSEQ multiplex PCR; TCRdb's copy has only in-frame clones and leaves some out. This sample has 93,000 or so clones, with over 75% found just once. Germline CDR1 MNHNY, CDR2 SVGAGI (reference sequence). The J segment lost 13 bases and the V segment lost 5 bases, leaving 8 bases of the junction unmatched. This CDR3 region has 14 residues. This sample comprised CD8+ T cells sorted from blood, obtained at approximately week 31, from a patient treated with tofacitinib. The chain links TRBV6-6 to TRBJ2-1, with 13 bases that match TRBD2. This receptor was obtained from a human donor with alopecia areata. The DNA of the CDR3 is TGTGCCAGCAGTAGTCCGGGACTAGCGGGGACACAGTTCTTC. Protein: CASSSPGLAGTQFF.